This TCR beta chain was retrieved from a study of cytomegalovirus exposure and HLA in healthy donors. For the study at large: HLA-typed donors contributed approximately 92 million unique TCRs, which were held in an early data release. Study findings and constraints: Per a prior analysis, the majority of TCR beta V segments were productive roughly 87% or roughly 30% of the time. Later work associated roughly 17,000 TCR beta sequences with HLA alleles at 0.05 false discovery rate.

Notes on this clone: Its specificity is unknown.

Use of 60 Vbeta and 13 Jbeta primers characterized the PCR. The table came from immunoSEQ multiplex PCR; TCRdb's copy has only in-frame clones and leaves some out. The sample table includes 50,000 or so clones. The sequenced material came from PBMCs. The TCR comes from a woman between 40 and 50 years old in good health and CMV-seronegative.

CDR3 sequence reads: CASSEYGQNSNQPQHF. In DNA form, the CDR3 reads TGTGCCAGCAGTGAATACGGACAGAATAGCAATCAGCCCCAGCATTTT. This chain joins TRBV6-1 and TRBJ1-5, with a possible D match to TRBD1 (6 bases). Trimming took 2 bases from V and 0 from J, leaving 11 bases between them. Germline V gene sequence: CDR1 MNHNS, CDR2 SASEGT. CDR3 length equals 16 residues.